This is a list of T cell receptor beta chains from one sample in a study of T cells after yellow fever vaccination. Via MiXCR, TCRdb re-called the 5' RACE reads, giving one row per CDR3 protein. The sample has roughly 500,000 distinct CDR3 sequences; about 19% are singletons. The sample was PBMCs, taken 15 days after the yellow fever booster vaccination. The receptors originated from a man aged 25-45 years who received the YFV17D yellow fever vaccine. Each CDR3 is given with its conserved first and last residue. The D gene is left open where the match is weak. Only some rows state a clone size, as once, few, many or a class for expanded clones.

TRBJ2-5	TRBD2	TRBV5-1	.	CASSLGFGLAVQETQYF	TGCGCCAGCAGCTTGGGTTTCGGACTAGCGGTTCAAGAGACCCAGTACTTC
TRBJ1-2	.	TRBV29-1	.	CSVPDIWGYTF	TGCAGCGTACCAGACATCTGGGGCTACACCTTC
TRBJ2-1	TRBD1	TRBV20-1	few	CSAAGGSSYNEQFF	TGCAGTGCTGCAGGGGGCAGCTCCTACAATGAGCAGTTCTTC
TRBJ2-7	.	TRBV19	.	CASSMRLDYEQYF	TGTGCCAGTAGTATGCGGTTGGACTACGAGCAGTACTTC
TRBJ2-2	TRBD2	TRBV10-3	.	CAISGTGTSGVTGELFF	TGTGCCATCAGTGGGACCGGGACTAGCGGGGTTACCGGGGAGCTGTTTTTT
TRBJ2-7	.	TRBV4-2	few	CASSQKGRGPGGEQYF	TGTGCCAGCAGCCAGAAAGGTCGGGGGCCAGGGGGCGAGCAGTACTTC
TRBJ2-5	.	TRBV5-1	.	CASSLSDGSQTQYF	TGCGCCAGCAGCTTAAGCGACGGGAGTCAGACCCAGTACTTC
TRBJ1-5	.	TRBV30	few	CAWSPQVAAQPQHF	TGTGCCTGGAGTCCCCAGGTCGCGGCGCAGCCCCAGCATTTT
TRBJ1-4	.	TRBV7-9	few	CASSFGSSGEKLFF	TGTGCCAGCAGCTTCGGGTCCTCCGGTGAAAAACTGTTTTTT
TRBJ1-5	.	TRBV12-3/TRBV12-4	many	CASSLTSNQPQHF	TGTGCCAGCAGTTTAACTAGCAATCAGCCCCAGCATTTT
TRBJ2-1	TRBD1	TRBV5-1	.	CASSFGDSGTMDEQFF	TGCGCCAGCAGCTTCGGGGACAGTGGTACCATGGATGAGCAGTTCTTC
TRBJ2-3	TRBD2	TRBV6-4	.	CASSDNERETDTQYF	TGTGCCAGCAGTGACAATGAGCGGGAGACAGATACGCAGTATTTT
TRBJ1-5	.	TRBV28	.	CALQGELGQPQHF	TGTGCTCTACAGGGCGAGTTAGGTCAGCCCCAGCATTTT
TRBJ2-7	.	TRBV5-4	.	CASSLKLRAGGGQQYF	TGTGCCAGCAGCCTCAAACTAAGAGCCGGAGGGGGTCAGCAGTACTTC
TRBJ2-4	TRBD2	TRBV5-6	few	CASSLARLAEKNIQYF	TGTGCCAGCAGCTTGGCTAGACTAGCGGAAAAAAACATTCAGTACTTC
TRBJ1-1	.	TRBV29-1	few	CSVVSQQMNTEAFF	TGCAGCGTCGTCAGCCAACAGATGAACACTGAAGCTTTCTTT
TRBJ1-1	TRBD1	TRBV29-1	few	CSANRGRNTEAFF	TGCAGCGCTAACAGGGGGCGTAACACTGAAGCTTTCTTT
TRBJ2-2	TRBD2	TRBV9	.	CASSVEGLAGSGELFF	TGTGCCAGCAGCGTAGAAGGACTAGCGGGTTCCGGGGAGCTGTTTTTT
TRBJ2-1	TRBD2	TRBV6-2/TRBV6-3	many	CASSYSAGANEQFF	TGTGCCAGCAGTTACTCAGCGGGAGCCAATGAGCAGTTCTTC
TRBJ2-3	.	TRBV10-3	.	CATYRGSSTDTQYF	TGTGCCACCTACCGAGGGAGTAGCACAGATACGCAGTATTTT
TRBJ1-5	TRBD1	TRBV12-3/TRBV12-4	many	CASSLYRGLTTDSNQPQHF	TGTGCCAGCAGTCTATACAGGGGGCTCACCACAGATAGCAATCAGCCCCAGCATTTT
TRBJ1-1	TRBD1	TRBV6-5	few	CASSRTGTGLTEAFF	TGTGCCAGCAGTCGCACCGGGACAGGGCTCACTGAAGCTTTCTTT
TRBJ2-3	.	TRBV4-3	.	CASSQDSPTDTQYF	TGCGCCAGCAGCCAAGATTCTCCCACAGATACGCAGTATTTT
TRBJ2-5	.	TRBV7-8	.	CAMSEGGQIGETQYF	TGTGCCATGTCCGAGGGAGGCCAAATCGGGGAGACCCAGTACTTC
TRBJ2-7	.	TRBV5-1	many	CASSTRSGRSSYEQYF	TGCGCCAGCAGCACCCGTAGCGGCAGGAGCTCCTACGAGCAGTACTTC